The entry below gives a single TCR beta chain sequence along with its context. An end of the junction does not agree with germline; a read error may underlie this. The data derive from a study of T-cell reconstitution after alpha-beta-depleted transplantation in children. The CDR3 sequence is 13 residues long. Per the germline V gene, CDR1 is DFQATT and CDR2 is SNEGSKA (reference sequence). Unique molecular identifiers were incorporated into the prepared TCRbeta library. One entry per CDR3 protein results from TCRdb running MiXCR on the PCR reads. This table holds 500,000 or so distinct CDR3 sequences, about 31% found once.

The sequence came from a human donor who donated a stem cell graft to a child with aplastic anemia. The source material was PBMCs from the stem cell graft donor, sampled from the stem cell graft. The chain joins TRBV20-1 to TRBJ1-1; no definite D call. CDR3 region: CSARAGENTEAFF. Written as DNA, the CDR3 is TGCAGTGCCAGAGCCGGGGAGAACACTGAAGCTTTCTTT.